This T cell receptor (beta chain) derives from a study of long-term antiretroviral therapy in people with HIV. Note on this clone: Its matching antigen is unknown.

The junction had 8 bases not matched to a gene; V was cut back by 5 bases and J by 4 bases. This CDR3 has 17 residues. Germline values: CDR1 SGHAT, CDR2 FQNNGV. Runs used v3.0 of the immunoSEQ assay and were done at survey level. The table came from immunoSEQ multiplex PCR; TCRdb's copy has only in-frame clones and leaves some out. Of 20,000 to 30,000 clones listed, 83% are singletons. Study-level findings and limits: Regardless of time point, clones expanded before ART dominated the repertoire.

Researchers secured at least one pre-ART and at least two post-ART PBMC samples from each donor. The source of this sequence is a man aged 45-65 years with HIV. The sequencing here drew on unsorted PBMCs, taken 0.4 years after starting antiretroviral therapy. This rearrangement joins TRBV11-2 to TRBJ1-4; 12 nucleotides match TRBD1. CDR3 nucleotide sequence: TGTGCCAGCAGCCCGGGACAGGGGGCGGGGGTTAATGAAAAACTGTTTTTT. This encodes CASSPGQGAGVNEKLFF. Full variable domain (outside the CDR3, taken from reference TRBV11-2 and TRBJ1-4): EAGVAQSPRYKIIEKRQSVAFWCNPISGHATLYWYQQILGQGPKLLIQFQNNGVVDDSQLPKDRFSAERLKGVDSTLKIQPAKLEDSAVYLCASSPGQGAGVNEKLFFGSGTQLSVL.